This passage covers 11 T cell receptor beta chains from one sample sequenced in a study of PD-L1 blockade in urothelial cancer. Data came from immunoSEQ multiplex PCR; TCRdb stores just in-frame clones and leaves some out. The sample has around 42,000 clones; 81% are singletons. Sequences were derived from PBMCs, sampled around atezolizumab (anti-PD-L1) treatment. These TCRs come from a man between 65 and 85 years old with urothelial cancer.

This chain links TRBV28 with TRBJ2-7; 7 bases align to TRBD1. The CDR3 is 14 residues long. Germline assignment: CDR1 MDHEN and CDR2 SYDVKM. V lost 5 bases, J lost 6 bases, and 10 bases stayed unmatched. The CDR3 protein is CASSLGQPPVEQYF. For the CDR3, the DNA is TGTGCCAGCAGTCTGGGACAGCCTCCCGTCGAGCAGTACTTC.

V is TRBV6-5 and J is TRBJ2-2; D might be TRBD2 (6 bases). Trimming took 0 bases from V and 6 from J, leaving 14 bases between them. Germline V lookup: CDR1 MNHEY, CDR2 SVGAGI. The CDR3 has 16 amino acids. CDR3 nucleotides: TGTGCCAGCAGTTACTCGGACGGGAGTGGGTCCGGGGAGCTGTTTTTT. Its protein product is CASSYSDGSGSGELFF.

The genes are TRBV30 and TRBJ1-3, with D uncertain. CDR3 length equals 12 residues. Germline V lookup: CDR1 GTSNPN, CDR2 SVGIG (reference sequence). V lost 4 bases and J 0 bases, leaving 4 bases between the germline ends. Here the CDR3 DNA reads TGTGCCTGGACAGGCTCTGGAAACACCATATATTTT. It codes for CAWTGSGNTIYF.

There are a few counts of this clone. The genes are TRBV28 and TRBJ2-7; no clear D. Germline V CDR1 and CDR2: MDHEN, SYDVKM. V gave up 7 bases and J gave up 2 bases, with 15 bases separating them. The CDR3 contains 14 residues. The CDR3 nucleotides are TGTGCCAGCAATCTAGGAAGCCCTCCCTACGAGCAGTACTTC. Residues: CASNLGSPPYEQYF.

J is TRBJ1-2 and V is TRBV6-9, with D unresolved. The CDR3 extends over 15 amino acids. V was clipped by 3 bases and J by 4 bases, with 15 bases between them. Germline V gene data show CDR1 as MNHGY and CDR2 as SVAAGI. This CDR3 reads CASSYPGSRIYGYTF. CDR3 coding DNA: TGTGCCAGCAGTTACCCCGGGTCCAGAATCTATGGCTACACCTTC.

The CDR3 nucleotides are TGTGCCAGCAGGACGCCGGGACAGGGTAACTATGGCTACACCTTC. It specifies CASRTPGQGNYGYTF. This chain links TRBV28 with TRBJ1-2; 9 nucleotides line up with TRBD1. The CDR3 loop spans 15 amino acids. Germline V gives CDR1 MDHEN, CDR2 SYDVKM. J was trimmed by 1 base and V by 6 bases; bases with no gene match: 6.

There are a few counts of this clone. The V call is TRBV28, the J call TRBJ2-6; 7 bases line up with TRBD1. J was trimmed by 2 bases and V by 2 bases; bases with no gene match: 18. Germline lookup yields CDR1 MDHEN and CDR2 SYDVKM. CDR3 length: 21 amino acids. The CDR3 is CASSLSIRWDRDLTGANVLTF. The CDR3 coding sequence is TGTGCCAGCAGTTTAAGCATCCGATGGGACAGAGACCTTACTGGGGCCAACGTCCTGACTTTC. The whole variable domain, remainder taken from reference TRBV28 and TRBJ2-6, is DVKVTQSSRYLVKRTGEKVFLECVQDMDHENMFWYRQDPGLGLRLIYFSYDVKMKEKGDIPEGYSVSREKKERFSLILESASTNQTSMYLCASSLSIRWDRDLTGANVLTFGAGSRLTVL.

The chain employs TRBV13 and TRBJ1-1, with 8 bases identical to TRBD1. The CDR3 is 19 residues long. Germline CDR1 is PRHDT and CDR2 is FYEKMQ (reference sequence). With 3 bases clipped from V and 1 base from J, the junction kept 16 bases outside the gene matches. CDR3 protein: CASSFTIGTGGRGNTEAFF. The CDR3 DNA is TGTGCCAGCAGCTTTACCATCGGGACAGGCGGGAGAGGGAACACTGAAGCTTTCTTT.

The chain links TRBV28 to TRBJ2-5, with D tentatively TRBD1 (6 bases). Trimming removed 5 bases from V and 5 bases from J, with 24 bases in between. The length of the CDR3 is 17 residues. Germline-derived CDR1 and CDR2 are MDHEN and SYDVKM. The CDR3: CASSRKLGGRGVETQYF. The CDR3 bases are TGTGCCAGCAGTCGCAAACTAGGGGGTCGGGGAGTGGAGACCCAGTACTTC. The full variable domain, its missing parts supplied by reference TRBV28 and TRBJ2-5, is DVKVTQSSRYLVKRTGEKVFLECVQDMDHENMFWYRQDPGLGLRLIYFSYDVKMKEKGDIPEGYSVSREKKERFSLILESASTNQTSMYLCASSRKLGGRGVETQYFGPGTRLLVL.

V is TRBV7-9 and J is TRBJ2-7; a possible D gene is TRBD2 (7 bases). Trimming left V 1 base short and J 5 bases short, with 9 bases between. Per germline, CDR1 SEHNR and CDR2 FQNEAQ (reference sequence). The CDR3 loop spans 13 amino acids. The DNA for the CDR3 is TGTGCCAGCAGCTTAGTGGGGGGGCACGAGCAGTACTTC. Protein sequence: CASSLVGGHEQYF.

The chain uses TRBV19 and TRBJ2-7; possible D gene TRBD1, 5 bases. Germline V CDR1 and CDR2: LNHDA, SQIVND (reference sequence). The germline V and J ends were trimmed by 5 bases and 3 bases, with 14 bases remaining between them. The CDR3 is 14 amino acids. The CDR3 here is CASSLQVTNYEQYF. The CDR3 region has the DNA TGTGCCAGTAGTTTACAGGTTACGAACTACGAGCAGTACTTC. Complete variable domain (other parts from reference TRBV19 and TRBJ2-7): DGGITQSPKYLFRKEGQNVTLSCEQNLNHDAMYWYRQDPGQGLRLIYYSQIVNDFQKGDIAEGYSVSREKKESFPLTVTSAQKNPTAFYLCASSLQVTNYEQYFGPGTRLTVT.